Only a few counts were recorded for the clone carrying this T cell receptor (beta chain). What it recognizes is unknown. TCRdb independently ran MiXCR on the 5' RACE reads; one entry per CDR3 protein. The table has some 840,000 distinct CDR3 sequences, approximately 10% seen once; the top ten hold less than 0.65%. Germline loops: CDR1 SEHNR, CDR2 FQNEAQ (reference sequence). V lost 5 bases and J 6 bases, leaving 16 bases between the germline ends. The CDR3 covers 15 residues. These data are taken from a study of CD8 T cells in ankylosing spondylitis. Study-wide results and caveats: Reportedly, matched ankylosing spondylitis synovial fluid was significantly enriched for disease-linked clones. What seemed typical of ankylosing spondylitis blood was a TCR beta motif built from under 10 highly homologous variants.

This TCR was recovered from a male donor with ankylosing spondylitis. The chain is built from TRBV7-9 and TRBJ2-2, with a weak D call TRBD1 (6 bases). The source material was blood, either unsorted or a sorted T cell fraction (not recorded which). CDR3 region: CASSHTDSLAGELFF. For the CDR3, the DNA is TGTGCCAGCAGCCATACGGACAGCTTAGCCGGGGAGCTGTTTTTT.